This entry lists 22 T cell receptor beta chains sequenced from one sample in a study of shared clonotypes between healthy human individuals. Profiling relied on immunoSEQ multiplex PCR, and the TCRdb table lists in-frame clones only, not all of them. This table has some 2,000,000 clones, roughly 94% appearing once. The sample consisted of naive CD4+ T cells sorted from blood. Specified subset: CD45RA+ positively selected. The receptor set was obtained from a man between 18 and 35 years old in good health.

The chain has TRBV6-1 and TRBJ2-5; D ambiguous. The CDR3 is 15 amino acids. CDR1 is MNHNS, CDR2 SASEGT, per germline. V was clipped by 8 bases and J by 1 base, with 17 bases between them. The CDR3 reads CASGLGQKLQETQYF. In DNA, the CDR3 is TGTGCCAGCGGTCTAGGGCAGAAGCTCCAAGAGACCCAGTACTTC.

The chain recombines TRBV20-1 with TRBJ2-7; D unresolved. Germline CDR1 is DFQATT and CDR2 is SNEGSKA (reference sequence). There are 11 residues in the CDR3. The germline V and J ends were trimmed by 1 base and 5 bases, with 6 bases remaining between them. CDR3 DNA: TGCAGTGCTAGAGGGCCCAACGAGCAGTACTTC. Its protein product is CSARGPNEQYF.

The chain carries TRBV28 and TRBJ1-2; 7 bases are a match to TRBD1. Losses at the gene ends were 5 bases for V and 0 bases for J; bases not matched to a gene: 6. This CDR3 spans 15 amino acids. Germline lookup yields CDR1 MDHEN and CDR2 SYDVKM. DNA for the CDR3: TGTGCCAGCAGTGATGGGACAGTAGCTAACTATGGCTACACCTTC. It translates to CASSDGTVANYGYTF.

This clone appeared once. V gene TRBV5-1 combines with J gene TRBJ1-1; D uncertain. The CDR3 length is 14 residues. Germline V CDR1 and CDR2: SGHRS, YFSETQ. The V and J ends lost 7 bases and 4 bases respectively, with 17 bases between them. The CDR3 spells CASEEIPGSTEAFF. The DNA of the CDR3 is TGCGCCAGCGAGGAAATCCCGGGGAGCACTGAAGCTTTCTTT.

V gene TRBV7-9 combines with J gene TRBJ2-5, with TRBD1 as a possible D gene (6 bases). Germline V gene data show CDR1 as SEHNR and CDR2 as FQNEAQ (reference sequence). The CDR3 runs 16 residues. V dropped 6 bases and J dropped 5 bases, with 22 bases sitting between them. The CDR3: CASRTLGGKVLETQYF. Written as DNA, the CDR3 is TGTGCCAGCAGAACTCTAGGGGGAAAGGTTCTCGAGACCCAGTACTTC.

The chain employs TRBV28 and TRBJ1-5; D gene unclear. The V end was cut by 1 base, the J end by 6 bases, with 4 bases between. There are 12 residues in the CDR3. Germline V lookup: CDR1 MDHEN, CDR2 SYDVKM. CDR3 bases: TGTGCCAGCAGTTTATCACGTCAGCCCCAGCATTTT. Translating gives CASSLSRQPQHF.

The chain has TRBV7-9 and TRBJ1-4, with 7 nucleotides matching TRBD1. This CDR3 is 14 amino acids long. In germline, CDR1 is SEHNR, CDR2 FQNEAQ (reference sequence). The junction had 9 bases not matched to a gene; V was cut back by 1 base and J by 13 bases. CDR3 sequence: CASSLGGTEDRLFF. The CDR3 nucleotides are TGTGCCAGCAGCTTAGGGGGGACAGAAGATAGACTGTTTTTT.

V gene TRBV10-3 combines with J gene TRBJ1-1; D unclear. The CDR3 spans 14 residues. CDR1 is ENHRY and CDR2 is SYGVKD in the germline V gene. Trimming took off 5 bases at V and 4 bases at J, with 14 bases between the two ends. The CDR3 loop is CAISPSSRLTEAFF. The CDR3 DNA reads TGTGCCATCAGTCCGTCCAGCCGACTCACTGAAGCTTTCTTT.

V is TRBV30 and J is TRBJ1-1; 7 nucleotides align to TRBD1. The J segment lost 6 bases and the V segment lost 3 bases, leaving 10 bases of the junction unmatched. Germline V gene lookup returns CDR1 GTSNPN and CDR2 SVGIG (reference sequence). The CDR3 sequence is 14 residues long. The CDR3 DNA reads as TGTGCCTGGAGAGGGACAGCCGGGCGCGCTGAAGCTTTCTTT. Encoded protein: CAWRGTAGRAEAFF.

The chain joins TRBV7-2 to TRBJ1-1; D uncertain. The CDR3 runs to 13 residues. The germline V and J ends were trimmed by 5 bases and 4 bases, with 11 bases remaining between them. The germline gives CDR1 SGHTA, CDR2 FQGNSA. The CDR3 loop is CASSTRGGTEAFF. The CDR3 DNA follows: TGTGCCAGCAGCACACGAGGAGGCACTGAAGCTTTCTTT.

In nucleotides, the CDR3 is TGTGCCATCAGAAACTCTAGCGGCTCTAGCACAGATACGCAGTATTTT. Translation gives CAIRNSSGSSTDTQYF. The chain has TRBV10-3 and TRBJ2-3, with 7 bases fitting TRBD2. J was trimmed by 0 bases and V by 6 bases; bases with no gene match: 9. CDR1 is ENHRY and CDR2 is SYGVKD in the germline V gene. The CDR3 loop spans 16 amino acids.

The rearrangement links TRBV10-3 to TRBJ2-7, with D perhaps TRBD1 or TRBD2 (5 bases each). V was cut by 6 bases and J by 3 bases, with 18 bases left in between. Germline loops: CDR1 ENHRY, CDR2 SYGVKD. The CDR3 loop spans 15 amino acids. The CDR3 DNA follows: TGTGCCATCAGAACCCGGACAAATGGGGGCTACGAGCAGTACTTC. It is translated as CAIRTRTNGGYEQYF.

The gene calls are TRBV27 and TRBJ1-4; a possible D gene is TRBD1 (6 bases). The V and J ends lost 5 bases and 3 bases respectively, with 16 bases between them. CDR1 MNHEY and CDR2 SMNVEV come from the germline V gene (reference sequence). The CDR3 length is 16 residues. This CDR3 reads CASSLTSGVANEKLFF. CDR3 in DNA: TGTGCCAGCAGTCTAACCTCAGGGGTTGCTAATGAAAAACTGTTTTTT.

This clone came up once. This chain joins TRBV5-1 and TRBJ1-2, with 9 bases fitting TRBD1. CDR3 size: 15 residues. Germline values: CDR1 SGHRS, CDR2 YFSETQ. V gave up 3 bases and J gave up 5 bases; unmatched junction bases: 8. The CDR3 sequence is CASSSGQGVDYGYTF. The CDR3 DNA follows: TGCGCCAGCAGCTCGGGACAGGGAGTGGATTATGGCTACACCTTC.

The chain is built from TRBV4-1 and TRBJ1-1, with D unresolved. CDR1 is MGHRA, CDR2 YSYEKL, per germline. V was clipped by 3 bases and J by 0 bases, with 8 bases between them. The CDR3 runs 14 residues. The CDR3 DNA is TGCGCCAGCAGCCACTTCTCACTGAACACTGAAGCTTTCTTT. Translated: CASSHFSLNTEAFF.

The genes are TRBV6-5 and TRBJ2-7, with D unresolved. This CDR3 spans 15 amino acids. Trimming removed 0 bases from V and 0 bases from J, with 9 bases in between. Germline V gene lookup returns CDR1 MNHEY and CDR2 SVGAGI. DNA of the CDR3: TGTGCCAGCAGTTACTCGGTAGAGACCTCCTACGAGCAGTACTTC. Protein sequence: CASSYSVETSYEQYF.

The chain joins TRBV5-5 to TRBJ2-7; TRBD1 might be the D (7 bases). V was trimmed by 4 bases and J by 7 bases, leaving 21 bases between them. CDR1 is SGHKS and CDR2 is YYEKEE in the germline V gene (reference sequence). This CDR3 has 15 residues. In DNA, the CDR3 is TGTGCCAGCAGCCCAATTACAGGGGTAGGAGGGGAGCAGTACTTC. Residues: CASSPITGVGGEQYF.

The chain is built from TRBV5-1 and TRBJ1-3, with D maybe TRBD1 (5 bases). V lost 4 bases, J lost 0 bases, and 14 bases lay in between. Germline V CDR1 and CDR2: SGHRS, YFSETQ. The CDR3 runs 16 residues. DNA for the CDR3: TGCGCCAGCAGCCTCAACCCCCAGGGCTCTGGAAACACCATATATTTT. Its translation: CASSLNPQGSGNTIYF.

With respect to this clone: This same CDR3 is encoded by further DNA sequences in the sample. The chain couples TRBV27 to TRBJ2-7; either TRBD1 or TRBD2 may fit D (5 bases each). The CDR3 spans 13 residues. CDR1 MNHEY and CDR2 SMNVEV come from the germline V gene (reference sequence). V lost 4 bases, J lost 3 bases, and 10 bases lay in between. The CDR3 DNA is TGTGCCAGCAGTTCCCGAGGGGACTACGAGCAGTACTTC. It yields the protein CASSSRGDYEQYF.

This clone was picked up one time. The CDR3 region is CAISVGGHVTEAFF. DNA for the CDR3: TGTGCCATCAGTGTCGGGGGGCACGTCACTGAAGCTTTCTTT. The chain carries TRBV10-3 and TRBJ1-1; tentatively, D is TRBD1 (6 bases). The CDR3 extends over 14 amino acids. Germline CDR1 reads ENHRY; CDR2 reads SYGVKD. V lost 4 bases, J lost 4 bases, and 13 bases lay in between.

The chain has TRBV29-1 and TRBJ2-1; 7 nucleotides agree with TRBD1. Germline CDR1 is SQVTM and CDR2 is ANQGSEA. The V segment lost 6 bases and the J segment 3 bases; nucleotides outside the gene matches: 5. The CDR3 sequence is 13 residues long. CDR3 in DNA: TGCAGCGTCCGGCCAGGGGGCTACAATGAGCAGTTCTTC. It encodes CSVRPGGYNEQFF.

The V gene is TRBV13, the J gene TRBJ2-5; D may be TRBD1 (5 bases). The germline V gene encodes CDR1 PRHDT and CDR2 FYEKMQ (reference sequence). V was trimmed by 2 bases and J by 3 bases, leaving 10 bases between them. There are 14 residues in the CDR3. The CDR3 spells CASSLLGREETQYF. The CDR3 DNA sequence: TGTGCCAGCAGCTTATTAGGCAGGGAAGAGACCCAGTACTTC.